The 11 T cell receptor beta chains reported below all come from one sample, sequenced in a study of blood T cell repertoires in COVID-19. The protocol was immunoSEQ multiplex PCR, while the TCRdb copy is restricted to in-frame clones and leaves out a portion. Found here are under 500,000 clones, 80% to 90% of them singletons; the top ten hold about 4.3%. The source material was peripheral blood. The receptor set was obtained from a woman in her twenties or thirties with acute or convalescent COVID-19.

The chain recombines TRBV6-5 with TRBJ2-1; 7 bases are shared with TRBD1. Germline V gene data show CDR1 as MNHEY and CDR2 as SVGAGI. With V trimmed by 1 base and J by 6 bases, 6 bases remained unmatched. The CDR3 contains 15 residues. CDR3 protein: CASSYYDRDPNEQFF. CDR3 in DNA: TGTGCCAGCAGTTACTACGACAGGGACCCCAATGAGCAGTTCTTC.

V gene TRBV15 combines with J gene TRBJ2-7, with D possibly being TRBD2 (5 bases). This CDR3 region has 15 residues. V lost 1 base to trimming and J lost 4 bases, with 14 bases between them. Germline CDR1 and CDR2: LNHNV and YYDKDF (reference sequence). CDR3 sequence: CATSRGAGTKYEQYF. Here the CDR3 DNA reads TGTGCCACCAGCAGAGGGGCGGGTACTAAATACGAGCAGTACTTC. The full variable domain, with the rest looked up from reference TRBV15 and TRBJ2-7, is DAMVIQNPRYQVTQFGKPVTLSCSQTLNHNVMYWYQQKSSQAPKLLFHYYDKDFNNEADTPDNFQSRRPNTSFCFLDIRSPGLGDTAMYLCATSRGAGTKYEQYFGPGTRLTVT.

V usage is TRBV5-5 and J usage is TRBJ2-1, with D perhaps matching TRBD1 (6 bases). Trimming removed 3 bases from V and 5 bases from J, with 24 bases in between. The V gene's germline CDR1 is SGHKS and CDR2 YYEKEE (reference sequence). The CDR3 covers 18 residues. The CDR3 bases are TGTGCCAGCAGCTCTCCCCTTCTATGGGGACACCTAGACAATGAGCAGTTCTTC. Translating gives CASSSPLLWGHLDNEQFF.

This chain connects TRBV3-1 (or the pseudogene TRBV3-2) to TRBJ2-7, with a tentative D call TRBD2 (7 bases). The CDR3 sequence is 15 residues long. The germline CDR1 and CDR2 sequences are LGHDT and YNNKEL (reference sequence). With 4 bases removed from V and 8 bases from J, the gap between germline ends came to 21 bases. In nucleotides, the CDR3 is TGTGCCAGCAGCCCGTCCGGGGGGCACCTTGAACAGCAGTACTTC. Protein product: CASSPSGGHLEQQYF.

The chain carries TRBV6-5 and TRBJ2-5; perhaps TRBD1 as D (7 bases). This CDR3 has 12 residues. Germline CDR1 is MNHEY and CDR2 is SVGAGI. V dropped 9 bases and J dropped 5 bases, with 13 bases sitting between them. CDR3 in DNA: TGTGCCAGAAAGGGGGCGGGGGAGACCCAGTACTTC. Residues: CARKGAGETQYF.

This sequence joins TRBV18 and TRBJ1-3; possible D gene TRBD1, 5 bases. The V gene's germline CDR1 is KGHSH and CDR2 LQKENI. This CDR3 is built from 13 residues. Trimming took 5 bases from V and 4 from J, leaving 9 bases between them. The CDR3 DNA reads TGTGCCAGCTCAGGAGGGGCCGGAAACACCATATATTTT. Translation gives CASSGGAGNTIYF.

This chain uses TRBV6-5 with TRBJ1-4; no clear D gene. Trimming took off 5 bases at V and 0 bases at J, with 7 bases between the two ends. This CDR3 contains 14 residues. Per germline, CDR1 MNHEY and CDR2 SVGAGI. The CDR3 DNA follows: TGTGCCAGCAGTCCAACTGCAACTAATGAAAAACTGTTTTTT. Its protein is CASSPTATNEKLFF.

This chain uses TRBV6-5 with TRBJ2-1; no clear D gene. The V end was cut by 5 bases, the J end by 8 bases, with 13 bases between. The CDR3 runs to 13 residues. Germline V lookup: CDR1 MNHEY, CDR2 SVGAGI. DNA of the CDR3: TGTGCCAGCAGTCCCCTTCCACCGGATGAGCAGTTCTTC. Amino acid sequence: CASSPLPPDEQFF.

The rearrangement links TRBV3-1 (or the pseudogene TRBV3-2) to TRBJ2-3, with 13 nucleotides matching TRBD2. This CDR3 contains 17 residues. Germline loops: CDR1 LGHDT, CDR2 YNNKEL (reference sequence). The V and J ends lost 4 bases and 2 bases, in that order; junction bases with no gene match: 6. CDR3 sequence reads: CASSPIGLAGATDTQYF. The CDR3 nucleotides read TGTGCCAGCAGCCCCATCGGACTAGCGGGGGCCACAGATACGCAGTATTTT.

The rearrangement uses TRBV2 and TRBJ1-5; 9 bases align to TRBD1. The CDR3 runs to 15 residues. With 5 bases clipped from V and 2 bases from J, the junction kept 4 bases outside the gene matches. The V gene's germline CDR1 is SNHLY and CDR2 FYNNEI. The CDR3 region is CASSLTGGGNQPQHF. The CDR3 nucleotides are TGTGCCAGCAGTCTTACAGGGGGCGGCAATCAGCCCCAGCATTTT.

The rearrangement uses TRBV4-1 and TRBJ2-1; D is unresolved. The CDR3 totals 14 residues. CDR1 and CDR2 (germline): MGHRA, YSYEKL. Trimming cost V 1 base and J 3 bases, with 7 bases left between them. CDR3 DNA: TGCGCCAGCAGCCAAGGGAGTCTCTACAATGAGCAGTTCTTC. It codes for CASSQGSLYNEQFF.